A single sample is the source of the 12 T cell receptor beta chains below, sequenced in a study of blood T cell repertoires in COVID-19. Sequencing used immunoSEQ multiplex PCR; TCRdb keeps in-frame clones, though not all of them. This repertoire shows 210,000 or so clones, around 90% found once; its top ten account for approximately 6.7%. Sequencing was performed on peripheral blood. These receptor sequences come from a man in his forties with acute or convalescent COVID-19.

This chain joins TRBV5-5 and TRBJ2-1, with TRBD2 as a possible D gene (5 bases). Germline V gene data show CDR1 as SGHKS and CDR2 as YYEKEE (reference sequence). V dropped 0 bases and J dropped 8 bases, with 21 bases sitting between them. The CDR3 has 17 amino acids. This CDR3 reads CASSLGVPGMGRDEQFF. CDR3 nucleotide sequence: TGTGCCAGCAGCTTGGGGGTCCCTGGTATGGGGAGAGATGAGCAGTTCTTC.

The chain combines TRBV30 with TRBJ2-7; no definite D call. With 2 bases removed from V and 3 bases from J, the gap between germline ends came to 5 bases. This CDR3 has 11 residues. Germline lookup yields CDR1 GTSNPN and CDR2 SVGIG (reference sequence). The CDR3: CAWSRDYEQYF. As DNA, the CDR3 is TGTGCCTGGAGTAGAGACTACGAGCAGTACTTC.

This chain connects TRBV18 to TRBJ2-1; D is perhaps TRBD2 (6 bases). The CDR3 length is 15 residues. The germline V gene has CDR1 KGHSH and CDR2 LQKENI. The V gene lost 2 bases and the J gene lost 8 bases, with 16 bases spanning the gap. The chain's CDR3 is CASSPALAGGYEQFF. CDR3 nucleotides: TGTGCCAGCTCACCAGCCCTAGCCGGGGGATATGAGCAGTTCTTC.

This sequence joins TRBV5-1 and TRBJ2-3; 10 nucleotides line up with TRBD2. The CDR3 sequence is 16 residues long. Germline CDR1 reads SGHRS; CDR2 reads YFSETQ. J was trimmed by 0 bases and V by 2 bases; bases with no gene match: 3. The CDR3 region has the DNA TGCGCCAGCAGCTTACTAGCGGGGTCTAGCACAGATACGCAGTATTTT. Residues: CASSLLAGSSTDTQYF.

The chain couples TRBV27 to TRBJ1-5; D gene ambiguous. The CDR3 loop spans 16 amino acids. Trimming left V 2 bases short and J 1 base short, with 12 bases between. CDR1 and CDR2 from the germline V gene are MNHEY and SMNVEV (reference sequence). The CDR3, as DNA: TGTGCCAGCAGTTTACTAGCCAGACTAAGCAATCAGCCCCAGCATTTT. It translates to CASSLLARLSNQPQHF.

The gene calls are TRBV7-2 and TRBJ1-4, with 7 positions matching TRBD1. J was trimmed by 5 bases and V by 2 bases; bases with no gene match: 5. The CDR3 has 15 amino acids. In germline, CDR1 is SGHTA, CDR2 FQGNSA. Here the CDR3 DNA reads TGTGCCAGCAGCTTAAGGACAGGAGGAAATGAAAAACTGTTTTTT. Amino acids: CASSLRTGGNEKLFF.

The chain recombines TRBV6-2 or TRBV6-3 with TRBJ1-5; weak D call: TRBD1 (6 bases). Trimming removed 0 bases at V and 0 bases at J, with 18 bases between. Germline CDR1 MNHEY, CDR2 SVGEGT. CDR3 length: 19 amino acids. The CDR3 nucleotides read TGTGCCAGCAGTTACTCCGGCAGGCCCAGGGGATATAGCAATCAGCCCCAGCATTTT. Translating gives CASSYSGRPRGYSNQPQHF.

The CDR3 bases are TGTGCCAGCAGCCAAGAAGGAGGGACAGCCTCCTACAATGAGCAGTTCTTC. This translates into CASSQEGGTASYNEQFF. The chain joins TRBV3-1 (or the pseudogene TRBV3-2) to TRBJ2-1, with D possibly matching TRBD1 (7 bases). The CDR3 is 17 residues long. Germline lookup yields CDR1 LGHDT and CDR2 YNNKEL (reference sequence). V lost 0 bases and J 0 bases, leaving 12 bases between the germline ends.

The count of this clone is one. The rearrangement uses TRBV6-5 and TRBJ1-2, with 7 bases identical to TRBD1. This CDR3 has 14 residues. J gave up 5 bases and V 6 bases, and 9 bases lay outside the gene matches. Germline V lookup: CDR1 MNHEY, CDR2 SVGAGI. DNA for the CDR3: TGTGCCAGCAGCGCTGCAGGGGGAGAGTATGGCTACACCTTC. Translation gives CASSAAGGEYGYTF.

V and J are TRBV18 and TRBJ2-7; D is perhaps TRBD1 (5 bases). There are 12 residues in the CDR3. Germline CDR1 KGHSH, CDR2 LQKENI. The V and J ends lost 6 bases and 5 bases respectively, with 11 bases between them. CDR3 DNA sequence: TGTGCCAGCTCCCGCAGACAGCACGAGCAGTACTTC. Translating it yields CASSRRQHEQYF.

The rearrangement links TRBV5-1 to TRBJ2-2; TRBD1 aligns across 9 bases. Germline-derived CDR1 and CDR2 are SGHRS and YFSETQ. This CDR3 has 16 residues. J was trimmed by 3 bases and V by 0 bases; bases with no gene match: 3. The CDR3 protein is CASSLADRGDTGELFF. CDR3 DNA sequence: TGCGCCAGCAGCTTGGCTGACAGGGGGGACACCGGGGAGCTGTTTTTT.

This chain joins TRBV7-2 and TRBJ2-3, with D maybe TRBD2 (5 bases). Germline assignment: CDR1 SGHTA and CDR2 FQGNSA. This CDR3 spans 17 amino acids. The V and J ends lost 1 base and 2 bases respectively, with 16 bases between them. Here the CDR3 DNA reads TGTGCCAGCAGCTTAGAATCCCCTCTAGCCTCCACAGATACGCAGTATTTT. Translating it yields CASSLESPLASTDTQYF.